Listed below are T cell receptor beta chains from one sample, sequenced in a study of type 1 regulatory T cells. For these receptors, no antigen is known. One entry per CDR3 protein results from TCRdb running MiXCR on the reads. This sample carries about 15,000 distinct CDR3 sequences, roughly 15% of them seen once, and the ten largest clones take 15% to 17%. The specimen sequenced was cultured T cells, either the whole culture or a sorted T cell fraction (not recorded which). The receptors were sampled from a human donor in good health. The CDR3 runs from the conserved cysteine through the conserved F or W. The D gene is left open where the match is weak. Size is omitted from some rows. Given values are once, few, many or a class for expanded clones.

clone_size j_call d_call v_call cdr3_nt cdr3_aa
large TRBJ2-7 NA TRBV20-1 TGCAGTGCTGCGGGACAAGGGACCTACGAGCAGTACTTC CSAAGQGTYEQYF
NA TRBJ1-4 NA TRBV3-1 TGTGCCAGCAGCCATAGGGGGGGTGAAAAACTGTTTTTT CASSHRGGEKLFF
many TRBJ1-5 NA TRBV7-7 TGTGTATCCTTACACAGATCAATCAGCCCCCAGCATTTT CVSLHRSISPQHF
many TRBJ1-6 NA TRBV3-1 TGTGCCAGCAGCCAAGTAGCGCTTGGGGTAAATAATTCACCCCTCCACTTT CASSQVALGVNNSPLHF
NA TRBJ2-1 NA TRBV30 TGTGCCTGGAGTGTTTTGGGGAATGAGCAGTTCTTC CAWSVLGNEQFF
many TRBJ2-3 NA TRBV13 TGTGCCAGCAGCTTAGTGTCGGACTCACATAGCACAGATACGCAGTATTTT CASSLVSDSHSTDTQYF
many TRBJ1-4 TRBD1 TRBV18 TGTGCCAGCTCACCACCGGGGACAGGGAATGAAAAACTGTTTTTT CASSPPGTGNEKLFF
many TRBJ1-4 NA TRBV30 TGTGCCTGGAACGGGGGCACTACAAATGAAAAACTGTTTTTT CAWNGGTTNEKLFF
medium-sized TRBJ2-2 TRBD2 TRBV7-2 TGTGCCAGCAGCTTACTAGCGGGAGCCTCGAACACCGGGGAGCTGTTTTTT CASSLLAGASNTGELFF
many TRBJ2-3 TRBD2 TRBV7-3 TGTGCCAGCAGCTTACAGTCGGGAGGTCCAGATACGCAGTATTTT CASSLQSGGPDTQYF
NA TRBJ1-1 NA TRBV18 TGTGCCAGCTCACCACAAATCGTAGATAACACTGAAGCTTTCTTT CASSPQIVDNTEAFF
NA TRBJ1-5 NA TRBV20-1 TGCAGTGCTAGAGAAATCCCAACAGGGTCCTCGAATCAGCCCCAGCATTTT CSAREIPTGSSNQPQHF
many TRBJ2-1 TRBD1 TRBV6-5 TGTGCCAGCAGGGCGGGGACAGGGGCCTACAATGAGCAGTTCTTC CASRAGTGAYNEQFF
many TRBJ2-7 NA TRBV20-1 TGCAGTGCTAGAGAGCTCTACGAGCAGTACTTC CSARELYEQYF
many TRBJ2-7 NA TRBV6-1 TGTGCCAGCAGTGCGAGGGGTCTAACCGAGCAGTACTTC CASSARGLTEQYF
hyperexpanded TRBJ2-1 TRBD2 TRBV5-1 TGCGCCAGCAGTGTAAGCGGGAGTAATTCCAATGAGCAGTTCTTC CASSVSGSNSNEQFF
NA TRBJ2-7 TRBD2 TRBV3-1 TGTGCCAGCAGCCCCTATGGTGCTAGCGGGAGATACGAGCAGTACTTC CASSPYGASGRYEQYF
many TRBJ1-5 TRBD1 TRBV28 TGTGCCAGCAGGAAACCCGGGACAGGGTATAATCAGCCCCAGCATTTT CASRKPGTGYNQPQHF
NA TRBJ2-1 TRBD2 TRBV6-2/TRBV6-3 TGTGCCAGCAGCCCCCCGACTAGCGGGAGAGGTAATGAGCAGTTCTTC CASSPPTSGRGNEQFF
many TRBJ1-1 NA TRBV18 TGTGCCAGCTCCCTCGCGGAGAACACTGAAGCTTTCTTT CASSLAENTEAFF
few TRBJ1-1 NA TRBV30 NA CAWSVGPGASF
many TRBJ2-1 TRBD2 TRBV19 TGTGCCAGTAGTATGACTAGCGGGAGGTTATTGAAGAATGAGCAGTTCTTC CASSMTSGRLLKNEQFF
many TRBJ2-7 NA TRBV7-7 TGTGCTAGCAGCTTGAACAGGGATAACGAGCAGTACTTC CASSLNRDNEQYF
few TRBJ1-1 NA TRBV7-9 TGTGCCAGCGGACGTACGACAGTGGGCACTGAAGCTTTCTTT CASGRTTVGTEAFF
NA TRBJ2-1 NA TRBV12-3/TRBV12-4 TGTGCCAGCAGTTTCCGCGGGACCCACTTGGGAAGGGGCACGTTGGATGAGCAGTTCTTC CASSFRGTHLGRGTLDEQFF
NA TRBJ2-3 TRBD2 TRBV20-1 TGCAGTGCTTCGATGCCGGGACTAGCGCCAGATACGCAGTATTTT CSASMPGLAPDTQYF
once TRBJ2-7 TRBD1 TRBV7-8 TGTGCCAGCAGCCTACGGACAGGGATCTACGAGCAGTACTTC CASSLRTGIYEQYF
few TRBJ2-6 NA TRBV24-1 TGTGCCACCAGTGACCGTTTCTCTGGGGCCAACGTCCTGACTTTC CATSDRFSGANVLTF
many TRBJ2-1 TRBD2 TRBV24-1 TGTGCCACCAGTGATTTGCGTAGCGGGGGTAGCTCCTACAATGAGCAGTTCTTC CATSDLRSGGSSYNEQFF
medium-sized TRBJ2-1 NA TRBV18 TGTGCCAGCTCACCACAAATAGGACTTGCCGATGAGCAGTTCTTC CASSPQIGLADEQFF
many TRBJ2-1 NA TRBV7-2 TGTGCCAGCAGCTTAGTTTCGACCGGCCTCTTTAATGGATTC CASSLVSTGLFNGF
many TRBJ1-1 NA TRBV6-6 TGTGCCAGCGGAAGGGGTCCCCCCCCACTTACTGAAGCTTTCTTT CASGRGPPPLTEAFF
few TRBJ1-2 NA TRBV6-6 TGTGCCAGCAGATTACGGGATCTAGCAGGTGGCTACACCTTC CASRLRDLAGGYTF
many TRBJ2-7 NA TRBV6-5 TGTGCCAGCAGTCGGGCGCCCGCCTACGAGCAGTACTTC CASSRAPAYEQYF
many TRBJ2-7 NA TRBV7-2 TGTGCCAGCAGCTCACCCACGGGCCGCTCCTACTACGAGCAGTACTTC CASSSPTGRSYYEQYF
NA TRBJ2-2 NA TRBV9 TGTGCCAGCAGATGGGGGAACACCGGGGAGCTGTTTTTT CASRWGNTGELFF
many TRBJ1-2 TRBD1 TRBV27 TGTGCCAGCAGTTGGGACAGGGGATCGCAAGGCTACACCTTC CASSWDRGSQGYTF
many TRBJ2-2 TRBD2 TRBV4-2 TGTGCCAGCAGCCCCTGGACTAGCGGGAGTACGAACACCGGGGAGCTGTTTTTT CASSPWTSGSTNTGELFF
many TRBJ2-3 NA TRBV20-1 TGCAGTGCTAGCACTACCCGGCCTACAGATACGCAGTATTTT CSASTTRPTDTQYF
NA TRBJ1-3 NA TRBV5-1 TGCGCCAGCAAGTTCGGGGCGACTGGAAACACCATATATTTT CASKFGATGNTIYF
few TRBJ1-1 NA TRBV30 TGTGCCTGGAGTGTAGCGAGGTTCGCTGAAGCTTTCTTT CAWSVARFAEAFF
NA TRBJ2-1 TRBD2 TRBV5-1 TGCGCCAGCAGCGCTGGAGCGGGAGCGAATGAGCAGTTCTTC CASSAGAGANEQFF
many TRBJ1-2 TRBD1 TRBV7-9 TGTGCCAGCAGCTTAAGGTTTGGGACAGGGGGCCTGAACTATGGCTACACCTTC CASSLRFGTGGLNYGYTF
NA TRBJ2-1 TRBD2 TRBV29-1 TGCAGCGTCAGGACTAGCGGGAGTGGTGAGCAGTTCTTC CSVRTSGSGEQFF
many TRBJ1-5 NA TRBV7-2 TGTGCCAGCAGCTCCCAGGATCGCCAGCCCCAGCATTTT CASSSQDRQPQHF
medium-sized TRBJ1-1 TRBD1 TRBV30 TGTGCATGGGACAGGGGGTCCGGTGAAGCTTTCTTT CAWDRGSGEAFF
many TRBJ1-6 NA TRBV12-3/TRBV12-4 TGTGCCAGCACTAAACAGGGATTAAATTCACCCCTCCACTTT CASTKQGLNSPLHF
NA TRBJ2-3 NA TRBV10-3 TGTGCCGCCAGAGGGTCTAGCGCAGATACGCAGTATTTT CAARGSSADTQYF
many TRBJ2-5 NA TRBV7-2 TGTGCCAGCAGCCAGCTAGAGACCCAGTACTTC CASSQLETQYF